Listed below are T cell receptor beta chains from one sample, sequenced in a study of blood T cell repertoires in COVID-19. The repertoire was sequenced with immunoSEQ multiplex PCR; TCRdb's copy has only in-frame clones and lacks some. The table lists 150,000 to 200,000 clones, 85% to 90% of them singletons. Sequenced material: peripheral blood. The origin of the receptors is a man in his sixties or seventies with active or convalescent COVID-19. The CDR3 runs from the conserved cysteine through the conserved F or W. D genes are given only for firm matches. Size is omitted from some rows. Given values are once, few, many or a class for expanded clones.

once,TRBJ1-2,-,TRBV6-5,CASRPTVSNYGYTF,TGTGCCAGCAGACCGACAGTCTCTAACTATGGCTACACCTTC
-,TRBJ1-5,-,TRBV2,CASSGTPQRNQPQHF,TGTGCCAGCAGCGGGACACCACAGCGCAATCAGCCCCAGCATTTT
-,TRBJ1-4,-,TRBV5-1,CASSQTVTGGNEKLFF,TGCGCCAGCAGCCAGACCGTGACCGGGGGTAATGAAAAACTGTTTTTT
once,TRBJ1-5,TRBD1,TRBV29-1,CSVGDRAGEPQHF,TGCAGCGTAGGGGACAGGGCGGGAGAGCCCCAGCATTTT
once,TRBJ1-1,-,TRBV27,CASSPGTPSNTEAFF,TGTGCCAGCAGTCCGGGAACCCCCTCGAACACTGAAGCTTTCTTT
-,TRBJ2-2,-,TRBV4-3,CASSQVNAVRLNTGELFF,TGCGCCAGCAGCCAAGTCAATGCGGTCCGCCTCAACACCGGGGAGCTGTTTTTT
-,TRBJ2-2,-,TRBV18,CASSPRDTGELFF,TGTGCCAGCTCACCGCGAGACACCGGGGAGCTGTTTTTT
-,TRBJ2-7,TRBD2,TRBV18,CASSQGTSGSQSSYEQYF,TGTGCCAGCTCCCAAGGGACTAGCGGGAGCCAGAGCTCCTACGAGCAGTACTTC
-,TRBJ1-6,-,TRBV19,CASTRGGPLTGSPLHF,TGTGCCAGTACCCGGGGGGGACCGCTAACGGGTTCACCCCTCCACTTT
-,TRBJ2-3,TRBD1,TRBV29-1,CSGNRGPKSTDTQYF,TGCAGCGGGAACAGGGGGCCAAAGAGCACAGATACGCAGTATTTT
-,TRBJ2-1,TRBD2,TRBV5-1,CASSLAGSGRGVEQFF,TGCGCCAGCAGCTTGGCGGGTAGCGGGAGAGGAGTTGAGCAGTTCTTC
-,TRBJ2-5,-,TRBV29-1,CSVGGLRGGQGALETQYF,TGCAGCGTTGGAGGTCTGAGGGGAGGGCAGGGGGCCTTGGAGACCCAGTACTTC
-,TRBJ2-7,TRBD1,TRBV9,CASSVGGDSYSYEQYF,TGTGCCAGCAGCGTAGGAGGGGACAGTTACTCCTACGAGCAGTACTTC
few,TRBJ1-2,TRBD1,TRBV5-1,CASSSLQTGGPYYGYTF,TGCGCCAGCAGCTCCCTACAGACAGGGGGCCCTTACTATGGCTACACCTTC
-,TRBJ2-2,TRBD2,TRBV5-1,CASSTGLAGAMNTGELFF,TGCGCCAGCAGCACGGGACTAGCGGGAGCTATGAACACCGGGGAGCTGTTTTTT
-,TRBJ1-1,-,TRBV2,CASQWGGTGTNTEAFF,TGTGCCAGCCAGTGGGGGGGAACAGGGACTAACACTGAAGCTTTCTTT
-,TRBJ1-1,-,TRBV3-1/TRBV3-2,CASSPLGVNTEAFF,TGTGCCAGCAGCCCCCTCGGGGTGAACACTGAAGCTTTCTTT
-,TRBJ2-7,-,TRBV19,CASSLTGIRNEQYF,TGTGCCAGTAGCCTAACAGGGATTCGCAACGAGCAGTACTTC
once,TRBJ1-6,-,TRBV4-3,CASSPRISYNSPLHF,TGCGCCAGCAGCCCTAGGATCTCCTATAATTCACCCCTCCACTTT
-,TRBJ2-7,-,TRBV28,CASRLNSGEQYF,TGTGCCAGCAGACTCAACTCGGGAGAGCAGTACTTC
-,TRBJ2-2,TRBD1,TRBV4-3,CASSHVRTGGEHTGELFF,TGCGCCAGCAGCCACGTCCGAACAGGGGGCGAACACACCGGGGAGCTGTTTTTT
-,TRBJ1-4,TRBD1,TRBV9,CASSESPTGGNEKLFF,TGTGCCAGCAGCGAGAGCCCGACAGGGGGCAATGAAAAACTGTTTTTT
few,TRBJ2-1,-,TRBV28,CASRAGKGRGTYNEQFF,TGTGCCAGCAGGGCTGGGAAGGGCAGGGGAACCTACAATGAGCAGTTCTTC
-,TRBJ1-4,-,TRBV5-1,CASSFGGTPGEKLFF,TGCGCCAGCAGCTTTGGGGGGACCCCGGGGGAAAAACTGTTTTTT
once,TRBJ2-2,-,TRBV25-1,CASSEWGPTGELFF,TGTGCCAGCAGTGAATGGGGGCCCACCGGGGAGCTGTTTTTT
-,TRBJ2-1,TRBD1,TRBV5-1,CASSLQGEYNEQFF,TGCGCCAGCAGTTTACAGGGGGAGTACAATGAGCAGTTCTTC
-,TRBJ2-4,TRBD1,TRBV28,CASSFDSGTAIPIAKNIQYF,TGTGCCAGCAGTTTTGACTCCGGGACAGCAATCCCGATAGCCAAAAACATTCAGTACTTC
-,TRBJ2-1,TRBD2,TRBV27,CASSRGREVFNEQFF,TGTGCCAGCAGTCGTGGGCGGGAGGTATTCAATGAGCAGTTCTTC
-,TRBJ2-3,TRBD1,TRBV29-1,CSLRTGSWGTDTQYF,TGCAGCTTAAGGACAGGTTCGTGGGGGACAGATACGCAGTATTTT
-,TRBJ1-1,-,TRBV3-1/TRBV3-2,CASSQNPTLNTEAFF,TGTGCCAGCAGCCAAAACCCGACACTGAACACTGAAGCTTTCTTT
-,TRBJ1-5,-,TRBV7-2,CASSLGHLNQPQHF,TGTGCCAGCAGCTTAGGACACCTCAATCAGCCCCAGCATTTT
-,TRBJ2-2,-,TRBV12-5,CASGLASSVVAGELFF,TGTGCTAGTGGTTTGGCCTCATCGGTAGTGGCCGGGGAGCTGTTTTTT
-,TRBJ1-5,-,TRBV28,CASSSGGADSNQPQHF,TGTGCCAGCAGTTCTGGAGGGGCTGATAGCAATCAGCCCCAGCATTTT
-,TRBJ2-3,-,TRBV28,CASSLIAETDTQYF,TGTGCCAGCAGTTTGATAGCGGAGACGGATACGCAGTATTTT
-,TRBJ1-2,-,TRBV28,CASSLGPLYGYTF,TGTGCCAGCAGTTTAGGCCCCCTCTATGGCTACACCTTC
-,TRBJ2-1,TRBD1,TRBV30,CAWTRRTGGSSEQFF,TGTGCCTGGACCAGGAGGACAGGGGGTTCTAGTGAGCAGTTCTTC
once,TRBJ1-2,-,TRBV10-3,CAISELGQSGYTF,TGTGCCATCAGTGAACTTGGACAGTCTGGCTACACCTTC
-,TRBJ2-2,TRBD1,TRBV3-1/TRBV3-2,CASSRETGGQEGTGELFF,TGTGCCAGCAGCCGGGAGACAGGGGGCCAAGAGGGCACCGGGGAGCTGTTTTTT
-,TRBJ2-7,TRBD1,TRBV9,CASSPPTGLDYEQYF,TGTGCCAGCAGCCCCCCGACAGGGTTGGACTACGAGCAGTACTTC
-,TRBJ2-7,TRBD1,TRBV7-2,CASSSPQGAYEQYF,TGTGCCAGCAGCTCGCCACAGGGGGCTTACGAGCAGTACTTC